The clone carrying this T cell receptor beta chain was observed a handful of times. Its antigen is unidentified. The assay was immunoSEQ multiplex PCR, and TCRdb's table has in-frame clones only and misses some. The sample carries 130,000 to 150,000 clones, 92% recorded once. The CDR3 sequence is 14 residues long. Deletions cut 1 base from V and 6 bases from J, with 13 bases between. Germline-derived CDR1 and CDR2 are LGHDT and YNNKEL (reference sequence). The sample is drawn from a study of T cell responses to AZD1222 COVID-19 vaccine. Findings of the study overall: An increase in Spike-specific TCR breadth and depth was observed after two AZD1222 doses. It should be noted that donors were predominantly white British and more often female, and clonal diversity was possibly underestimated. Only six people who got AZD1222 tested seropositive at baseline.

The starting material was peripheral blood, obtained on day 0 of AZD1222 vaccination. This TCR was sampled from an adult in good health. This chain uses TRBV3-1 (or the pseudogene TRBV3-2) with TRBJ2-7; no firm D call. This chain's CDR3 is CASSQVYSLSEQYF. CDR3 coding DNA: TGTGCCAGCAGCCAAGTCTACAGCCTAAGCGAGCAGTACTTC.